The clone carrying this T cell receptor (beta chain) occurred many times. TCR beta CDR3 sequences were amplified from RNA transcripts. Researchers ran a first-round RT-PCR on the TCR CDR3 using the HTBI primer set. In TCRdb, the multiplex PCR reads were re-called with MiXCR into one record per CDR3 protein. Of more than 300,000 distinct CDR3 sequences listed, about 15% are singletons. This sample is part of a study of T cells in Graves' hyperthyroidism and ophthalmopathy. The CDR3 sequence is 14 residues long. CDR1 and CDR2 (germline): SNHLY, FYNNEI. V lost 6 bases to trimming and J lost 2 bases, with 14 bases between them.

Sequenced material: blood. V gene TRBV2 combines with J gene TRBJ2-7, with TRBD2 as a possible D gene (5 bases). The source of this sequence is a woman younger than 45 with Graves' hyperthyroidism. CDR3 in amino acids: CASRDEAAAYEQYF. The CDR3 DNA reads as TGTGCCAGCAGAGACGAAGCGGCCGCCTACGAGCAGTACTTC.